These T cell receptor beta chains were read from a single sample in a study of blood T cell repertoires in COVID-19. Assay: immunoSEQ multiplex PCR; the TCRdb copy retains only in-frame clones and omits some. The profile covers under 110,000 clones, with about 84% appearing a single time and around 15% taken by the ten largest. Sample: peripheral blood. The receptor set was obtained from a woman in her sixties with acute or convalescent COVID-19. Both conserved end residues are trimmed from each CDR3. A D gene is named only where the DNA matches it firmly.

TRBJ1-1	-	TRBV19	ASSNVYGDTEAF
TRBJ1-4	TRBD1	TRBV5-4	ASSLGSGQGNEKLF
TRBJ2-1	-	TRBV27	ASSAIPSSYNEQF
TRBJ1-2	TRBD1	TRBV5-8	ASSRTGTAYYGYT
TRBJ2-7	-	TRBV20-1	SASRVGGSYEQY
TRBJ2-2	TRBD1	TRBV6-5	ASSYSTGTVTGELF
TRBJ1-2	-	TRBV7-9	ASSQTQTLGYT
TRBJ2-3	TRBD2	TRBV27	ASRGLDRTDTQY
TRBJ1-5	-	TRBV7-2	ASSLESAGINQPQH
TRBJ1-1	-	TRBV10-3	ATETGGTNTEAF
TRBJ2-3	-	TRBV15	ATSSEGITSTDTQY
TRBJ1-5	TRBD1	TRBV12-5	ASAPPTGGSNQPQH
TRBJ2-7	TRBD1	TRBV19	ASSIWGAGGNEQY
TRBJ2-2	TRBD1	TRBV5-6	ASSQRQGFTGELF
TRBJ2-7	TRBD2	TRBV2	AKGLAGPYEQY
TRBJ2-3	TRBD1	TRBV5-1	ASSLGDSMEDTQY
TRBJ2-5	-	TRBV10-3	AISDPRLTQETQY
TRBJ1-3	-	TRBV11-3	ASSFGGGGNTIY
TRBJ1-3	-	TRBV7-9	ASSPAAGGVNTIY
TRBJ1-5	TRBD1	TRBV11-3	ASSMRTGRQPQH
TRBJ2-1	-	TRBV7-7	ASSLRLVSSYNEQF
TRBJ2-3	TRBD2	TRBV29-1	SVKTSGGARDTQY
TRBJ1-2	-	TRBV7-9	ASSLVQGTGAGYT
TRBJ2-2	TRBD1	TRBV7-9	ASSLAGTALVSTGELF
TRBJ2-5	TRBD1	TRBV6-5	ASRQTGSETQY
TRBJ2-7	-	TRBV5-1	ASSFPGLIYEQY
TRBJ1-2	-	TRBV19	ASSTYPDREIRYT
TRBJ1-4	-	TRBV10-3	AISPTAETNEKLF